A selection of T cell receptor beta chains follows, all from one sample in a study of OX40 agonist ivuxolimab in advanced cancers. TCRdb's copy holds only in-frame clones and misses some; the assay was immunoSEQ multiplex PCR. The sample contains fewer than 90,000 clones, 80% to 90% of which appear only once. The sample in question was CD4+ or CD8+ T cells sorted from blood, obtained in a trial of the OX40 agonist ivuxolimab. The receptors originated from an adult with an advanced solid tumor such as melanoma, head and neck, liver or kidney cancer. Both conserved end residues are part of each CDR3. The order of the fields is CDR3 length, V gene, clone size, J gene, D gene, CDR3 DNA, CDR3 protein. The D gene is left open where the match is weak. Not every row has a clone size; where given, it reads once, few, many or a size class.

15	TRBV6-1	NA	TRBJ2-1	NA	TGTGCCAGCAATGGACGCCAAAGCTCCTACAATGAGCAGTTCTTC	CASNGRQSSYNEQFF
13	TRBV2	NA	TRBJ1-2	NA	TGTGCCAGCAACCCGGAGGGGGGCTATGGCTACACCTTC	CASNPEGGYGYTF
16	TRBV5-5	NA	TRBJ1-5	TRBD1	TGTGCCAGCAGCCGGGGACAGGGGGCGCAGGGGCAGCCCCAGCATTTT	CASSRGQGAQGQPQHF
13	TRBV11-3	NA	TRBJ2-4	NA	TGTGCCAGCAGCGCACAACTAAAAACAATTCAGTACTTC	CASSAQLKTIQYF
14	TRBV6-6	NA	TRBJ2-1	NA	TGTGCCAGCAGTTACTCGGAGTATGGCAATGAGCAGTTCTTC	CASSYSEYGNEQFF
15	TRBV7-9	NA	TRBJ2-3	NA	TGTGCCAGCAGCTTATTAGGGGGGGCCATGGATACGCAGTATTTT	CASSLLGGAMDTQYF
19	TRBV5-4	NA	TRBJ2-1	TRBD2	TGTGCCAGCAGCTTAGGACTAGCGGGGGTATTATCTGCCGGCAATGAGCAGTTCTTC	CASSLGLAGVLSAGNEQFF
18	TRBV11-2	NA	TRBJ2-6	TRBD1	TGTGCCAGCAGCCTGGGACAGGAGTCCATCTCTGGGGCCAACGTCCTGACTTTC	CASSLGQESISGANVLTF
13	TRBV30	NA	TRBJ1-1	NA	TGTGCCTGGAAGGGGGGCCGGGGCACTGAAGCTTTCTTT	CAWKGGRGTEAFF
16	TRBV5-1	once	TRBJ2-5	TRBD2	TGCGCCAGCAGCCCTGGGACTAGCGATGGCCAAGAGACCCAGTACTTC	CASSPGTSDGQETQYF
17	TRBV28	NA	TRBJ2-7	TRBD2	TGTGCCAGCAGCCCAGAGGTCTCGGCTAGCGGGTCCTACGAGCAGTACTTC	CASSPEVSASGSYEQYF